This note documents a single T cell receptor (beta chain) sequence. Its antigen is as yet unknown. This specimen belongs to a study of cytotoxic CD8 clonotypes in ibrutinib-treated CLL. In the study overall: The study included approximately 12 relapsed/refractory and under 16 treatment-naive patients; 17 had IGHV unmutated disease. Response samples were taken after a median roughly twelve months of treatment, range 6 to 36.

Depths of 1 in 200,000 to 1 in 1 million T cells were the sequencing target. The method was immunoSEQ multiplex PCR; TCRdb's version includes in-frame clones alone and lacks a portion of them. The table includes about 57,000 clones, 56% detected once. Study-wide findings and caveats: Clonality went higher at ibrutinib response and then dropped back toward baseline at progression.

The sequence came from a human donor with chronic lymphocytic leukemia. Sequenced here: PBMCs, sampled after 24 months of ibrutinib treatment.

CDR3 protein: CASSSTGRGETQYF. CDR3 coding DNA: TGTGCCAGCAGCTCTACCGGGCGAGGGGAGACCCAGTACTTC. This chain joins TRBV7-6 and TRBJ2-5, with D possibly matching TRBD2 (5 bases). The length of the CDR3 is 14 residues. With 4 bases removed from V and 5 bases from J, the gap between germline ends came to 14 bases. CDR1 is SGHVS, CDR2 FNYEAQ, per germline.